This paragraph covers one T cell receptor (beta chain) sequence. This sample stems from a study of blood T cell repertoires in COVID-19. Study-level information: PBMCs, B-cell-depleted T cells, or T cells provided the cDNA or gDNA that made up the material.

The V segment lost 3 bases and the J segment 0 bases; nucleotides outside the gene matches: 3. The germline CDR1 and CDR2 sequences are SGHDT and YYEEEE. This CDR3 has 17 residues. Assay used: immunoSEQ multiplex PCR; TCRdb lists only in-frame clones, some missing. The repertoire holds approximately 300,000 clones, with just under 90% as singletons. V is TRBV5-6 and J is TRBJ2-3; 14 nucleotides match TRBD2. The sequence was collected from a middle-aged woman with acute or convalescent COVID-19. The sequenced sample was peripheral blood. In nucleotides, the CDR3 is TGTGCCAGCAGCTGGGGACTAGCGGGGGCTAGCACAGATACGCAGTATTTT. Protein product: CASSWGLAGASTDTQYF.